These T cell receptor beta chains were read from a single sample in a study of cytomegalovirus exposure and HLA in healthy donors. The protocol was immunoSEQ multiplex PCR, while the TCRdb copy is restricted to in-frame clones and leaves out a portion. Among 100,000 to 150,000 clones listed, 83% were seen once. Sequenced: PBMCs. The receptors were sampled from a girl aged 2-15 years in good health and CMV-seronegative. Each CDR3 is given without its conserved first and last residue. Size tells how often a clone was seen (once, few, many) or the class of an expanded clone, and some rows leave it out.

abundance: NA
v_gene: TRBV28
j_gene: TRBJ2-7
CDR3aa: ASSHRVRLDKSPEQY

abundance: few
v_gene: TRBV6-6
j_gene: TRBJ1-1
CDR3aa: ASSYRVNTEAF

abundance: NA
v_gene: TRBV6-5
j_gene: TRBJ1-1
CDR3aa: ASSYGSGVNTEAF

abundance: few
v_gene: TRBV5-1
j_gene: TRBJ2-1
CDR3aa: ASSLGSRGDEQF

abundance: once
v_gene: TRBV6-1
j_gene: TRBJ1-3
CDR3aa: ASSEVASSGNTIY

abundance: NA
v_gene: TRBV7-2
j_gene: TRBJ1-1
CDR3aa: ASSFLRQNTEAF

abundance: once
v_gene: TRBV2
j_gene: TRBJ2-5
CDR3aa: ASTAGLGGTQY

abundance: NA
v_gene: TRBV10-3
j_gene: TRBJ2-5
CDR3aa: AISVGPSVETQY

abundance: NA
v_gene: TRBV18
j_gene: TRBJ2-1
CDR3aa: ASSPFLFSSSSYNEQF

abundance: NA
v_gene: TRBV15
j_gene: TRBJ1-5
CDR3aa: ATSRDGEGGGGGNQPQH

abundance: NA
v_gene: TRBV6-5
j_gene: TRBJ1-5
CDR3aa: ASSSDRDGNQPQH

abundance: NA
v_gene: TRBV4-1
j_gene: TRBJ2-5
CDR3aa: ASSQGWERETQY

abundance: NA
v_gene: TRBV5-6
j_gene: TRBJ2-7
CDR3aa: ASSLASGSGYEQY

abundance: NA
v_gene: TRBV7-9
j_gene: TRBJ2-5
CDR3aa: ASSNRGQETQY

abundance: NA
v_gene: TRBV7-2
j_gene: TRBJ2-7
CDR3aa: ASSSFGQRSPYEQY

abundance: NA
v_gene: TRBV19
j_gene: TRBJ1-5
CDR3aa: ASRQGLNQPQH

abundance: NA
v_gene: TRBV7-2
j_gene: TRBJ1-5
CDR3aa: ASSLKGTGSNQPQH

abundance: few
v_gene: TRBV18
j_gene: TRBJ2-5
CDR3aa: ASNLAGGRQETQY

abundance: NA
v_gene: TRBV11-2
j_gene: TRBJ1-1
CDR3aa: ASSLGRGNTEAF

abundance: NA
v_gene: TRBV27
j_gene: TRBJ1-2
CDR3aa: ASSLRGNANYGYT

abundance: NA
v_gene: TRBV7-9
j_gene: TRBJ1-6
CDR3aa: ASSPSLPGTGDSPLH

abundance: NA
v_gene: TRBV7-9
j_gene: TRBJ2-1
CDR3aa: ASSRSGLAGSVYNEQF

abundance: NA
v_gene: TRBV6-5
j_gene: TRBJ1-1
CDR3aa: ASTQAQWTEAF

abundance: NA
v_gene: TRBV4-3
j_gene: TRBJ2-1
CDR3aa: ASSQFASSYNEQF

abundance: once
v_gene: TRBV19
j_gene: TRBJ1-1
CDR3aa: ASSQNTEAF

abundance: NA
v_gene: TRBV4-3
j_gene: TRBJ2-1
CDR3aa: ASSQDRRGGDEQF

abundance: NA
v_gene: TRBV14
j_gene: TRBJ2-3
CDR3aa: ASSLPGNTDTQY

abundance: NA
v_gene: TRBV29-1
j_gene: TRBJ2-5
CDR3aa: SVDGVAGNQETQY

abundance: once
v_gene: TRBV7-9
j_gene: TRBJ1-2
CDR3aa: ASSLMAPGSLYGYT

abundance: NA
v_gene: TRBV7-2
j_gene: TRBJ2-2
CDR3aa: ASSLHTTGELF

abundance: NA
v_gene: TRBV28
j_gene: TRBJ1-1
CDR3aa: ASSSYTTTGEEAF

abundance: few
v_gene: TRBV7-9
j_gene: TRBJ2-3
CDR3aa: ASSPGGADTQY

abundance: once
v_gene: TRBV7-2
j_gene: TRBJ1-6
CDR3aa: ASSLGGVPYNSPLH

abundance: NA
v_gene: TRBV30
j_gene: TRBJ1-5
CDR3aa: AWSVPHAGLYNQPQH

abundance: NA
v_gene: TRBV30
j_gene: TRBJ2-1
CDR3aa: AWRNSGTGYNEQF

abundance: few
v_gene: TRBV6-1
j_gene: TRBJ2-7
CDR3aa: ASSDPGTSGNYEQY

abundance: NA
v_gene: TRBV19
j_gene: TRBJ1-2
CDR3aa: ASSRGQMNYGYT

abundance: NA
v_gene: TRBV6-1
j_gene: TRBJ2-1
CDR3aa: ASSEVSREGLYHNEQF

abundance: NA
v_gene: TRBV12-1
j_gene: TRBJ2-3
CDR3aa: ASSFFRGHNNTDTQY

abundance: NA
v_gene: TRBV10-1
j_gene: TRBJ2-3
CDR3aa: ASSEARQGTQY

abundance: NA
v_gene: TRBV27
j_gene: TRBJ1-4
CDR3aa: ASRKTGGEEKLF

abundance: few
v_gene: TRBV7-9
j_gene: TRBJ2-5
CDR3aa: ASSSLAGGPGETQY

abundance: NA
v_gene: TRBV12-5
j_gene: TRBJ2-1
CDR3aa: ASGLGASGYNEQF

abundance: NA
v_gene: TRBV4-3
j_gene: TRBJ2-2
CDR3aa: ASSPGGGYQNTGELF

abundance: NA
v_gene: TRBV7-2
j_gene: TRBJ1-2
CDR3aa: ASSLEGTGTNYGYT

abundance: NA
v_gene: TRBV5-1
j_gene: TRBJ1-5
CDR3aa: ASSPERGHPFSNQPQH